The source of this T cell receptor (beta chain) is a study of control samples from healthy donors and cancer patients. The assay was immunoSEQ multiplex PCR, and TCRdb's table has in-frame clones only and misses some. The sample comprises some 120,000 clones, more than 80% of which are singletons, and 1.1% rests with the top ten. This clone was detected only a few times. Trimming took 4 bases from V and 1 from J, leaving 10 bases between them. CDR1 and CDR2 from the germline V gene are KGHSH and LQKENI. This CDR3 is built from 15 residues. The sequenced sample was PBMCs. This TCR derives from a woman in her 50s with colorectal cancer. This chain connects TRBV18 to TRBJ2-2; D remains ambiguous. CDR3 sequence (DNA): TGTGCCAGCTCACGGAACCAGGTGAACACCGGGGAGCTGTTTTTT. Amino acid sequence: CASSRNQVNTGELFF. Combining the CDR3 with reference TRBV18 and TRBJ2-2 gives the whole variable domain NAGVMQNPRHLVRRRGQEARLRCSPMKGHSHVYWYRQLPEEGLKFMVYLQKENIIDESGMPKERFSAEFPKEGPSILRIQQVVRGDSAAYFCASSRNQVNTGELFFGEGSRLTVL.